The sequence of this T cell receptor (beta chain) was determined in a study of beta chain features in type 1 diabetes. Study-wide findings and caveats: For patients and controls alike, PCR might favor shorter templates to the same degree. Shortening that was moderate but significant affected the TCRB CDR3s of Type 1 diabetes patients in all four CD4+ subsets. Type 1 diabetes patients showed fewer insertions and more deletions at VDJ junctions. A cDNA-based sequencing approach could over-represent cells with high TCR expression.

This clone was seen a handful of times. Its cognate antigen is unknown. All of the isolated RNA was reverse transcribed, so expressed TCRB transcripts were sequenced. Deep immunoSEQ sequencing covered naive, central memory and regulatory T cell samples. Generated by immunoSEQ multiplex PCR, the TCRdb table keeps only in-frame clones and is missing some. The sample shows hundreds of thousands of clones, around 15% of them seen only once. The V gene lost 8 bases and the J gene lost 4 bases, with 26 bases spanning the gap. CDR1 and CDR2 (germline): SQVTM, ANQGSEA. The CDR3 consists of 16 residues. Sequences were obtained from naive CD4+ T cells from blood. This sequence originates from a young man with type 1 diabetes. The chain couples TRBV29-1 to TRBJ2-5, with D maybe TRBD2 (6 bases). The CDR3 coding sequence is TGCAGCTACATTCCCGGGCTCAAAAGGAGGGCAGAGACCCAGTACTTC. As protein: CSYIPGLKRRAETQYF.